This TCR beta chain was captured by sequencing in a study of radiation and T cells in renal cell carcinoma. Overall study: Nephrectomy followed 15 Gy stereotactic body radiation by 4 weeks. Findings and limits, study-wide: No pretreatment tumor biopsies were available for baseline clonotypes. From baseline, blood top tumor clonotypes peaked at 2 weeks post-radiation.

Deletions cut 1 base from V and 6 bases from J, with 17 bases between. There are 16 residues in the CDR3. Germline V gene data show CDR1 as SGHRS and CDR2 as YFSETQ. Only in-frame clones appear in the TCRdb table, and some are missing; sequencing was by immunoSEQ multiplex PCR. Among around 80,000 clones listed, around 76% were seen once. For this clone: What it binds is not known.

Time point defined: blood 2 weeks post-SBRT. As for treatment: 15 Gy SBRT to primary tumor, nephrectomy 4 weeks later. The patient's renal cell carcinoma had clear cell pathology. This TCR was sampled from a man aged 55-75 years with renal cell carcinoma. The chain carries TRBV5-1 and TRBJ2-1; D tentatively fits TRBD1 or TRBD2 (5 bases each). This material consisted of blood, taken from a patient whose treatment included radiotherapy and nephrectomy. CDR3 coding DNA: TGCGCCAGCAGCTTGTTTCAGGGAGTGGCCCCCAATGAGCAGTTCTTC. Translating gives CASSLFQGVAPNEQFF.